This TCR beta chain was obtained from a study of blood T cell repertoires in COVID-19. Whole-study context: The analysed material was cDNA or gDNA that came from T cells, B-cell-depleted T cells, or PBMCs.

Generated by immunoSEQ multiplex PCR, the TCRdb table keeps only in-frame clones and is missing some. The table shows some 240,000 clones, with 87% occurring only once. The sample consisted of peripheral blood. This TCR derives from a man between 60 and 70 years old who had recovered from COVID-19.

This CDR3 is CASTRIYEQFF. The CDR3 region has the DNA TGTGCCAGCACCAGAATCTATGAGCAGTTCTTC. The chain carries TRBV6-6 and TRBJ2-1; no reliable D call. Germline V gene lookup returns CDR1 MNHNY and CDR2 SVGAGI (reference sequence). Trimming removed 7 bases at V and 8 bases at J, with 9 bases between. The CDR3 totals 11 residues.